This TCR beta chain was sequenced during a study of T cell repertoires in cytomegalovirus infection. Study-wide context: Both CMV infection and a matching HLA type were indicated by public TCR beta signatures. Overall study results and limits: Individuals carrying CMV plus the relevant HLA were identified by cumulative frequency of public TCR beta families. HLA-C-restricted CMV-specific TCR beta clonotypes were dominant in the ex vivo response.

For this clonotype: Its antigen is not identified.

TCRdb passed the reads through MiXCR, listing each CDR3 protein once. The repertoire holds roughly 310,000 distinct CDR3 sequences, with 15% to 20% as singletons. This TCR came from a human donor in good health (CMV status not recorded). Some clones in this sample may be carry-over from other donors' samples. Source material: PBMCs.

CDR3 coding DNA: TGTGCCAGCAGCTTAGCGCTACAAACAGATACGCAGTATTTT. Translated, it gives CASSLALQTDTQYF. This rearrangement joins TRBV7-2 to TRBJ2-3, with D unclear. V dropped 0 bases and J dropped 3 bases, with 7 bases sitting between them. The length of the CDR3 is 14 residues. CDR1 and CDR2 (germline): SGHTA, FQGNSA.